The 8 T cell receptor beta chains below come from one sample, sequenced in a study of CD8+ T cells in alopecia areata. Once RNA had been extracted, it was reverse transcribed into cDNA to act as the sequencing template. Clones were read by immunoSEQ multiplex PCR, and TCRdb kept only the in-frame ones, dropping some. The profile shows 98,000 or so clones, roughly 64% of them singletons. The treatment: oral pan-JAK inhibitor, 5-10 mg twice daily. The sequencing here drew on CD8+ T cells sorted from blood, taken at week 4, from a patient treated with tofacitinib. Every receptor here comes from a human donor with alopecia areata.

A few counts support this clone. J is TRBJ2-7 and V is TRBV30; weak D call: TRBD1 (6 bases). The CDR3 is made up of 13 amino acids. The germline V gene encodes CDR1 GTSNPN and CDR2 SVGIG (reference sequence). The germline V and J ends were trimmed by 0 bases and 5 bases, with 11 bases remaining between them. The CDR3 loop reads CAWSVQRGNEQYF. The CDR3 nucleotides read TGTGCCTGGAGTGTACAGAGGGGGAACGAGCAGTACTTC. The full variable domain, in which reference TRBV30 and TRBJ2-7 provide the parts outside the CDR3, is SQTIHQWPATLVQPVGSPLSLECTVEGTSNPNLYWYRQAAGRGLQLLFYSVGIGQISSEVPQNLSASRPQDRQFILSSKKLLLSDSGFYLCAWSVQRGNEQYFGPGTRLTVT.

This clone was recorded a few times. The chain uses TRBV2 and TRBJ1-4, with D maybe TRBD1 (5 bases). Germline lookup yields CDR1 SNHLY and CDR2 FYNNEI. The CDR3 covers 15 residues. Deletions cut 6 bases from V and 4 bases from J, with 15 bases between. The CDR3 loop is CASRISGTLNEKLFF. CDR3 nucleotide sequence: TGTGCCAGCAGGATCAGCGGGACGCTTAATGAAAAACTGTTTTTT. Full variable domain (missing parts from reference TRBV2 and TRBJ1-4): EPEVTQTPSHQVTQMGQEVILRCVPISNHLYFYWYRQILGQKVEFLVSFYNNEISEKSEIFDDQFSVERPDGSNFTLKIRSTKLEDSAMYFCASRISGTLNEKLFFGSGTQLSVL.

J is TRBJ1-5 and V is TRBV4-3; TRBD1 might be the D (5 bases). CDR1 LGHNA and CDR2 YSLEER come from the germline V gene. The V gene lost 0 bases and the J gene lost 0 bases, with 12 bases spanning the gap. This CDR3 is built from 17 residues. CDR3 region: CASSQDLGVNSNQPQHF. The CDR3 nucleotides are TGCGCCAGCAGCCAAGATCTAGGGGTTAATAGCAATCAGCCCCAGCATTTT.

The genes are TRBV7-9 and TRBJ1-5, with D perhaps TRBD1 (5 bases). The V gene lost 4 bases and the J gene lost 1 base, with 14 bases spanning the gap. CDR1 and CDR2 from the germline V gene are SEHNR and FQNEAQ (reference sequence). The CDR3 length is 16 residues. CDR3 DNA: TGTGCCAGCAGCTCCTCGGGCAGGGCGAGCAATCAGCCCCAGCATTTT. It encodes CASSSSGRASNQPQHF.

The chain recombines TRBV29-1 with TRBJ2-1; either TRBD1 or TRBD2 may supply D (5 bases each). The ends were cut back, 5 bases at V and 1 base at J, with 15 bases in the middle. The germline V gene encodes CDR1 SQVTM and CDR2 ANQGSEA. The CDR3 runs to 15 residues. CDR3 DNA sequence: TGCAGCGTTCGGGACCGCCGGTCGTCCTACAATGAGCAGTTCTTC. Its protein is CSVRDRRSSYNEQFF.

CDR3 sequence: CASSPAANTQYF. The CDR3, as DNA: TGTGCCAGCAGCCCGGCGGCGAATACGCAGTATTTT. The chain joins TRBV27 to TRBJ2-3; D is unclear. Trimming removed 6 bases at V and 7 bases at J, with 11 bases between. In germline, CDR1 is MNHEY, CDR2 SMNVEV (reference sequence). This CDR3 has 12 residues.

The chain employs TRBV11-1 and TRBJ2-2; 14 bases line up with TRBD2. Trimming took 3 bases from V and 5 from J; bases not matched to a gene: 5. Germline V gene lookup returns CDR1 SGHAT and CDR2 FQDESV (reference sequence). The CDR3 has 17 residues. The CDR3 region is CASSLGLAGVATGELFF. In nucleotides, the CDR3 is TGTGCCAGCAGCTTGGGACTAGCGGGAGTAGCAACCGGGGAGCTGTTTTTT.

V and J are TRBV9 and TRBJ1-2; a weak D match, TRBD1 (5 bases). V was shortened by 7 bases and J by 4 bases, with 17 bases between the two germline ends. The CDR3 runs to 14 residues. Germline-derived CDR1 and CDR2 are SGDLS and YYNGEE. The CDR3 loop reads CASYGAGSFYGYTF. The CDR3, as DNA: TGTGCCAGCTATGGGGCAGGCTCCTTCTATGGCTACACCTTC.